This section outlines one T cell receptor beta chain sequence together with its context. Trimming shortened V by 6 bases and J by 1 base, and 9 bases separated the two germline ends. The CDR3 sequence is 13 residues long. Per germline, CDR1 KGHSH and CDR2 LQKENI. The entry originates in a study of blood T cell repertoires in COVID-19. Study details: Samples came from the United States, Italy and Spain, spanning acute and convalescent COVID-19.

How the authors handled the data: Reference gene primer amplification yielded estimated nucleated cell counts. TCRdb keeps only in-frame clones here, not all; method: immunoSEQ multiplex PCR. The V and J calls and the clone size are those of that table, but D and trimming were determined from the DNA. This table has 180,000 or so clones, 87% appearing once. The sequencing sample was made of peripheral blood. V gene TRBV18 combines with J gene TRBJ1-1, with D unclear. The TCR was taken from a middle-aged man with active or convalescent COVID-19. The CDR3: CASSITANTEAFF. The CDR3 nucleotides read TGTGCCAGCTCCATCACAGCGAACACTGAAGCTTTCTTT.